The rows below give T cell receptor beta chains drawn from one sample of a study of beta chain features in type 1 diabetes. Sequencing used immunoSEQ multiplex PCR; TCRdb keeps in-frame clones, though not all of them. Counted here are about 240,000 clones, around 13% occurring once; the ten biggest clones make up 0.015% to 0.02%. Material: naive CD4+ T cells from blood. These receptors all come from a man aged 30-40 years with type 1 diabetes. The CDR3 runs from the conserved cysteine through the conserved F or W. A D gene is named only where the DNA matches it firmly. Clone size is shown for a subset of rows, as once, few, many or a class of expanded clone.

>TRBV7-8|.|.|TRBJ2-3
CASTESETQYF
TGTGCCAGCACCGAATCTGAGACGCAGTATTTT
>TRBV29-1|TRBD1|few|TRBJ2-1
CSADRAVDEQFF
TGCAGCGCAGACAGGGCGGTGGATGAGCAGTTCTTC
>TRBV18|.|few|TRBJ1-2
CASTRVNENGYTF
TGTGCCAGCACCCGAGTGAATGAGAACGGCTACACCTTC
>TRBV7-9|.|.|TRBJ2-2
CASSLPGAANTGELFF
TGTGCCAGCAGCTTACCAGGCGCCGCGAACACCGGGGAGCTGTTTTTT
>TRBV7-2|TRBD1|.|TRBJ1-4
CASSQDRGSEKLFF
TGTGCCAGCAGTCAGGACAGGGGGTCTGAAAAACTGTTTTTT
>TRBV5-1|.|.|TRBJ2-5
CASSLEELSRRETQYF
TGCGCCAGCAGCTTGGAGGAGCTCTCCAGGAGGGAGACCCAGTACTTC
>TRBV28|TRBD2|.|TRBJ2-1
CASSSSGRAVNEQFF
TGTGCCAGCAGTTCGAGCGGGAGGGCTGTCAATGAGCAGTTCTTC
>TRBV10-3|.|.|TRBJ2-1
CAISDSGSSYNEQFF
TGTGCCATCAGTGATAGCGGAAGCTCCTACAATGAGCAGTTCTTC
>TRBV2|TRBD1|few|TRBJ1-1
CASSGQGATEAFF
TGTGCCAGCAGTGGCCAGGGGGCGACTGAAGCTTTCTTT
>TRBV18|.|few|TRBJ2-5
CASSQGDQETQYF
TGTGCCAGCTCACAGGGGGATCAAGAGACCCAGTACTTC
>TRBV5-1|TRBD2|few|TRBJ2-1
CASSPGTSPNNEQFF
TGCGCCAGCAGCCCGGGGACTAGCCCCAACAATGAGCAGTTCTTC
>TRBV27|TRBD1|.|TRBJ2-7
CASSLGQGVTYEQYF
TGTGCCAGCAGCCTGGGACAGGGGGTGACCTACGAGCAGTACTTC
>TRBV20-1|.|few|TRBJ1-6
CSASRGTLHF
TGCAGTGCTAGTCGGGGGACCCTCCACTTT
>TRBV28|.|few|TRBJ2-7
CASSGGIPYEQYF
TGTGCCAGCAGTGGGGGGATCCCCTACGAGCAGTACTTC
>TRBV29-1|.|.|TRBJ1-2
CSVDRANYGYTF
TGCAGCGTGGACAGAGCTAACTATGGCTACACCTTC
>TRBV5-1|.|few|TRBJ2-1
CASSPSGGTDNEQFF
TGCGCCAGCAGCCCGAGCGGCGGAACAGACAATGAGCAGTTCTTC
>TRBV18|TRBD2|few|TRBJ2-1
CASSGTSSYNEQFF
TGTGCCAGCTCCGGGACTAGCTCCTACAATGAGCAGTTCTTC
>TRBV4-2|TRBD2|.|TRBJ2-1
CASSQDPSGGANEQFF
TGTGCCAGCAGCCAAGATCCCAGCGGGGGGGCCAATGAGCAGTTCTTC
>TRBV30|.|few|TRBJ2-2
CAPLGGETGELFF
TGTGCCCCCCTAGGCGGCGAGACCGGGGAGCTGTTTTTT
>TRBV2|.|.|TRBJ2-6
CASRGTSVGSGANVLTF
TGTGCCAGCAGGGGGACATCGGTCGGATCTGGGGCCAACGTCCTGACTTTC
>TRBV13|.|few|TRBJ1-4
CASSSPRNANEKLFF
TGTGCCAGCAGCTCACCCAGGAATGCTAATGAAAAACTGTTTTTT
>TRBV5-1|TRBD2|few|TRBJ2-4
CASSLGLAARVDKNIQYF
TGCGCCAGCAGCCTCGGACTAGCGGCCCGAGTAGACAAAAACATTCAGTACTTC
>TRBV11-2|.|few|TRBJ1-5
CASSPGGYENQPQHF
TGTGCCAGCAGCCCCGGCGGGTATGAAAATCAGCCCCAGCATTTT
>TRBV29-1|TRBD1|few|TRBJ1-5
CSAGTGGNQPQHF
TGCAGCGCCGGGACAGGAGGCAATCAGCCCCAGCATTTT
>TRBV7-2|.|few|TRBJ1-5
CASSGGGLLSNQPQHF
TGTGCCAGCAGCGGGGGGGGACTCCTTAGCAATCAGCCCCAGCATTTT
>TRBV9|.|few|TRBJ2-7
CASSNYRDPNSYEQYF
TGTGCCAGCAGCAACTACAGGGACCCTAACTCCTACGAGCAGTACTTC
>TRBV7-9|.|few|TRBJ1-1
CAVGRNEAFF
TGTGCAGTCGGGAGGAATGAAGCTTTCTTT
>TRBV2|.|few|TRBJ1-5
CASSEGAYQPQHF
TGTGCCAGCAGTGAGGGGGCCTATCAGCCCCAGCATTTT
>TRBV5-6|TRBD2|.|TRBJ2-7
CASSQRLAGGPNEQYF
TGTGCCAGCAGTCAGAGACTAGCGGGAGGGCCCAACGAGCAGTACTTC
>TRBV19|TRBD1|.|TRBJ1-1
CASSSGTGWNTEAFF
TGTGCCAGTAGTTCTGGGACAGGGTGGAACACTGAAGCTTTCTTT
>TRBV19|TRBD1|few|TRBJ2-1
CASSIGQGAGEQFF
TGTGCCAGTAGTATAGGACAGGGGGCTGGTGAGCAGTTCTTC
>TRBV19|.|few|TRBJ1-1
CASSMNDRFGTEAFF
TGTGCCAGTAGTATGAATGATCGGTTCGGCACTGAAGCTTTCTTT